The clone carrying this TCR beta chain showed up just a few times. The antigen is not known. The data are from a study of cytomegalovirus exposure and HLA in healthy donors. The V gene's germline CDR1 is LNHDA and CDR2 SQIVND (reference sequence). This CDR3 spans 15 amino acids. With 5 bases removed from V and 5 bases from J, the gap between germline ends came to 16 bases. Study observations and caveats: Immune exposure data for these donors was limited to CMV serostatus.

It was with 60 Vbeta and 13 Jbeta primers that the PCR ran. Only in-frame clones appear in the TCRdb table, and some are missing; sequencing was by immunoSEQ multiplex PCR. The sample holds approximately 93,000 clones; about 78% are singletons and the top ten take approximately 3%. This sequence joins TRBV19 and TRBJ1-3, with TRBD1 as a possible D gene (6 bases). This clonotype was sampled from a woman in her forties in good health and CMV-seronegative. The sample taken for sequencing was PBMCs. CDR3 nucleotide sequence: TGTGCCAGTAGTCCGACGGGACAAAGTCGAAACACCATATATTTT. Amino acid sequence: CASSPTGQSRNTIYF.